This paragraph reports one T cell receptor beta chain. Its antigen is unidentified. Germline V lookup: CDR1 MNHEY, CDR2 SVGEGT. The CDR3 is 13 residues long. V shed 5 bases, J shed 7 bases, and the junction held 5 bases outside the gene matches. The sample comes from a study of blood T cells in healthy people across ages. General study points: Possibly, changes in expanded clonotypes were confounded because donor CMV status was unknown.

Isolating PBMCs gave at least 6 million of these cells per sample. The second PCR ran roughly 6 to 12 cycles with a sample-barcoded 5' primer and J-beta primers. Unique molecular identifiers of 12 random nucleotides labeled each cDNA. TCRdb redid the calling of the 5' RACE reads with MiXCR, one entry per CDR3 protein. This repertoire shows 800,000 to 950,000 distinct CDR3 sequences, around 46% found once; its top ten account for roughly 12%. The chain has TRBV6-2 or TRBV6-3 and TRBJ2-4; 7 bases fit TRBD1. Sequences were obtained from blood. The sequence came from a man between 25 and 39 years old in good health. The CDR3 region is CASSPGDSNIQYF. The DNA of the CDR3 is TGTGCCAGCAGTCCTGGGGACAGCAACATTCAGTACTTC.